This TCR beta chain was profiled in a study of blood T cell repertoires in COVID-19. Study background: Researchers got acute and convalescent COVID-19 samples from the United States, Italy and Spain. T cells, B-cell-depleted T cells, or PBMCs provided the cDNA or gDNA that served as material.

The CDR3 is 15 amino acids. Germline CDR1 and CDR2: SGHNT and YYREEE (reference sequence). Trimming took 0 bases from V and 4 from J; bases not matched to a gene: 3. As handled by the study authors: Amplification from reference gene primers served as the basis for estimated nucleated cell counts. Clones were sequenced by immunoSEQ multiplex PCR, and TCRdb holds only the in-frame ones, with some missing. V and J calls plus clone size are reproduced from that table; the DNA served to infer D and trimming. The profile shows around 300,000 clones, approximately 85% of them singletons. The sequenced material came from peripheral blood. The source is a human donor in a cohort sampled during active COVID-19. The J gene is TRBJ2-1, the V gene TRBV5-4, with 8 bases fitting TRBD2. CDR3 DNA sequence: TGTGCCAGCAGCTTGGCCGGGGGGGGTTACAATGAGCAGTTCTTC. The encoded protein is CASSLAGGGYNEQFF.